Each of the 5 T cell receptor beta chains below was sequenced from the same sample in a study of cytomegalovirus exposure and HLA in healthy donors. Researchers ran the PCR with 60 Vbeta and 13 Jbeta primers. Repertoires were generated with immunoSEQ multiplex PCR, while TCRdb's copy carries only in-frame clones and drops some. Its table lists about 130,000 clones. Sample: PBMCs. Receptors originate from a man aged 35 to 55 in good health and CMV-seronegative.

In DNA form, the CDR3 reads TGCGCCAGCAGCTCCGGGACAGGGTCACCTAACTATGGCTACACCTTC. Translated, it gives CASSSGTGSPNYGYTF. V usage is TRBV5-1 and J usage is TRBJ1-2, with 9 bases lining up with TRBD1. V lost 3 bases to trimming and J lost 0 bases; unmatched junction nucleotides: 6. The CDR3 runs 16 residues. Germline assignment: CDR1 SGHRS and CDR2 YFSETQ.

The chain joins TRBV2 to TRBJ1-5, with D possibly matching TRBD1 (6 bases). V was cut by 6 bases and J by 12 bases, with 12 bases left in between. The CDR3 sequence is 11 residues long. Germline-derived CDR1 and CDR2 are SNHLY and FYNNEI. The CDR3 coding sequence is TGTGCCAGCAGCCCGGACAGAGACCAGCATTTT. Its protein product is CASSPDRDQHF.

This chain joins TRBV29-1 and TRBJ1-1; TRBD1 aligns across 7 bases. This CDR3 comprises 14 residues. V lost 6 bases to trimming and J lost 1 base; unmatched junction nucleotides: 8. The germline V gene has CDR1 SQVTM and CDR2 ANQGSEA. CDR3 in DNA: TGCAGCGTGATATTATGGACAGGGAACACTGAAGCTTTCTTT. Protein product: CSVILWTGNTEAFF. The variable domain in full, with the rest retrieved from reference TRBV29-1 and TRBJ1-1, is SAVISQKPSRDICQRGTSLTIQCQVDSQVTMMFWYRQQPGQSLTLIATANQGSEATYESGFVIDKFPISRPNLTFSTLTVSNMSPEDSSIYLCSVILWTGNTEAFFGQGTRLTVV.

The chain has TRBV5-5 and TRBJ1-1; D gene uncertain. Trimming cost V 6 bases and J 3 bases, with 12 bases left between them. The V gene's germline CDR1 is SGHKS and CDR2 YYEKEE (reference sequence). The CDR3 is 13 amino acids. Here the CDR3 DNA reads TGTGCCAGCACCCGAGGGTGGGACACTGAAGCTTTCTTT. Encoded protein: CASTRGWDTEAFF.

CDR3 bases: TGTGCCAGCAGTGTCCCCGGGACAGGGAGCACTGAAGCTTTCTTT. Its protein is CASSVPGTGSTEAFF. V is TRBV6-6 and J is TRBJ1-1; 9 bases fit TRBD1. Trimming removed 5 bases from V and 4 bases from J; junction bases left unmatched: 8. The CDR3 runs 15 residues. Looked up from germline, CDR1 is MNHNY and CDR2 is SVGAGI (reference sequence).